This TCR beta chain was sequenced during a study of cytomegalovirus exposure and HLA in healthy donors. General study results and limits: The classifier was said to identify cytomegalovirus status with high specificity and sensitivity. One later analysis, an examination of the 90 to 150 validation repertoires, found that first-cohort TCR clusters tended to co-occur in them.

CDR1 and CDR2 from the germline V gene are SGHTA and FQGNSA. The CDR3 runs to 14 residues. V gave up 3 bases and J gave up 4 bases; unmatched junction bases: 1. Regarding this clone: Its antigen is not identified.

Libraries were prepared by immunoSEQ multiplex PCR; TCRdb keeps only in-frame clonotypes and omits some of them. Of about 330,000 clones detected, just over 85% appear once; the ten largest clones hold around 0.8%. The validation cohort, a group of over a hundred subjects, included the donors and was separate from the roughly 670-subject first cohort. The receptor was derived from a woman younger than 35 in good health and CMV-seronegative. The specimen sequenced was PBMCs. The rearrangement links TRBV7-2 to TRBJ2-1; 9 bases are a match to TRBD2. In DNA, the CDR3 is TGTGCCAGCAGCTTTCTAGCGGGATACAATGAGCAGTTCTTC. Encoded protein: CASSFLAGYNEQFF.